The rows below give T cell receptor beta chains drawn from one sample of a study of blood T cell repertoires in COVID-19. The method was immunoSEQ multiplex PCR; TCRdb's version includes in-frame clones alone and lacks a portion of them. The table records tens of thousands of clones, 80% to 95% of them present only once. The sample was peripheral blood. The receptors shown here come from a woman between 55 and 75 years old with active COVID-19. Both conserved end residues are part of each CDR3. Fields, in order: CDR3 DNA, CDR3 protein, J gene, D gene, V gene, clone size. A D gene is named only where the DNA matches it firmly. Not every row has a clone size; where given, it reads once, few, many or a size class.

TGTGCCAGCAGTTACGGCAGGGAGGGTCAGCCCCAGCATTTT CASSYGREGQPQHF TRBJ1-5 . TRBV6-5 .
TGTGCCAGCAGGGGCCATAATCGCGACGAGCAGTACTTC CASRGHNRDEQYF TRBJ2-7 . TRBV28 .
TGTGCCAGCAGTTATGCGGGGAGCTCCTACAATGAGCAGTTCTTC CASSYAGSSYNEQFF TRBJ2-1 . TRBV6-5 .
TGTGCCAGCAGCTTAGGCGGCCAAGAGACCCAGTACTTC CASSLGGQETQYF TRBJ2-5 . TRBV11-2 .
TGTGCCAGCAGCCCCGGGGTCTCCTACGAGCAGTACTTC CASSPGVSYEQYF TRBJ2-7 . TRBV9 .
TGTGCCAGTCGTCCGGGACAGGGTTCCTACGAGCAGTACTTC CASRPGQGSYEQYF TRBJ2-7 TRBD1 TRBV19 .
TGTGCCAGCAGCTTTACAGGGGCAGGCTATGGCTACACCTTC CASSFTGAGYGYTF TRBJ1-2 TRBD1 TRBV11-2 .
TGTGCCACCAGCACGGGACAGGGTGCGAATCAGCCCCAGCATTTT CATSTGQGANQPQHF TRBJ1-5 TRBD1 TRBV15 .
TGCAGCGTGGGACTCTCCTACGAGCAGTACTTC CSVGLSYEQYF TRBJ2-7 . TRBV29-1 .
TGCAGTGCTAGTACGCGGACAGGGAAAGAAAAACTGTTTTTT CSASTRTGKEKLFF TRBJ1-4 TRBD1 TRBV20-1 .
TGTGCCAGCACCCCGAGAGACAGGGACCTTAACGAGCAGTACTTC CASTPRDRDLNEQYF TRBJ2-7 TRBD1 TRBV6-5 .
TGCGCCAGCAGCTTAGGACAGGGAGCGGGAACCTACAATGAGCAGTTCTTC CASSLGQGAGTYNEQFF TRBJ2-1 . TRBV5-1 .
TGTGCCAGCGAATCCCTCGGGCACAGGGGAAGGGAGACCCAGTACTTC CASESLGHRGRETQYF TRBJ2-5 TRBD1 TRBV28 .
TGTGCCAGCAGTTTAGGGACAGGGCTTAATTCACCCCTCCACTTT CASSLGTGLNSPLHF TRBJ1-6 TRBD1 TRBV27 .
TGTGCCAGCAGCCGCTCAGGGGTTCAGGATGGCTACACCTTC CASSRSGVQDGYTF TRBJ1-2 . TRBV5-5 .
TGTGCCTGGAATAGAGTTGGGGCCAACGTCCTGACTTTC CAWNRVGANVLTF TRBJ2-6 . TRBV30 once